These 12 T cell receptor beta chains were all obtained from the same sample, sequenced in a study of T cells in Graves' hyperthyroidism and ophthalmopathy. Regions amplified from RNA transcripts were the TCR beta CDR3 regions. The HTBI primer set drove a first-round RT-PCR of the TCR CDR3. Using its own MiXCR run on the multiplex PCR reads, TCRdb lists one record per CDR3 protein. This sample has about 500,000 distinct CDR3 sequences, with around 17% found just once. What was sequenced was blood. These TCRs come from a woman younger than 35 with Graves' hyperthyroidism.

This clonotype was picked up many times. J is TRBJ1-1 and V is TRBV7-2, with D perhaps TRBD1 (5 bases). With 7 bases removed from V and 11 bases from J, the gap between germline ends came to 20 bases. Germline assignment: CDR1 SGHTA and CDR2 FQGNSA. This CDR3 contains 13 residues. CDR3 in amino acids: CASTLRGERGAFF. The CDR3, as DNA: TGTGCCAGCACCCTGAGAGGGGAGCGGGGCGCTTTCTTT. The whole variable domain, remainder taken from reference TRBV7-2 and TRBJ1-1, is GAGVSQSPSNKVTEKGKDVELRCDPISGHTALYWYRQSLGQGLEFLIYFQGNSAPDKSGLPSDRFSAERTGGSVSTLTIQRTQQEDSAVYLCASTLRGERGAFFGQGTRLTVV.

This clonotype was observed many times. This chain uses TRBV20-1 with TRBJ2-1; no clear D gene. The V and J ends lost 3 bases and 5 bases respectively, with 5 bases between them. This CDR3 is 11 amino acids long. Germline CDR1 reads DFQATT; CDR2 reads SNEGSKA (reference sequence). In nucleotides, the CDR3 is TGCAGTGCTAGTCAGGACAATGAGCAGTTCTTC. It encodes CSASQDNEQFF.

This clonotype was seen many times. The rearrangement joins TRBV15 to TRBJ2-7; 9 nucleotides agree with TRBD1. The germline CDR1 and CDR2 sequences are LNHNV and YYDKDF (reference sequence). The CDR3 sequence is 15 residues long. The V and J ends lost 1 base and 6 bases, in that order; junction bases with no gene match: 7. CDR3: CATSRGDREAGEQYF. The DNA of the CDR3 is TGTGCCACCAGCAGAGGGGACAGGGAAGCGGGCGAGCAGTACTTC.

There are many counts of this clonotype. The chain carries TRBV7-9 and TRBJ2-3, with D perhaps assigned TRBD1 or TRBD2 (5 bases each). The CDR3 runs to 15 residues. With 1 base removed from V and 3 bases from J, the gap between germline ends came to 11 bases. Germline CDR1 SEHNR, CDR2 FQNEAQ (reference sequence). The CDR3 here is CASSLGGTGTDTQYF. As DNA, the CDR3 is TGTGCCAGCAGCTTAGGGGGGACGGGAACAGATACGCAGTATTTT.

The chain is built from TRBV20-1 and TRBJ1-5; D possibly corresponds to TRBD1 (6 bases). V lost 6 bases to trimming and J lost 1 base, with 13 bases between them. In germline, CDR1 is DFQATT, CDR2 SNEGSKA (reference sequence). The CDR3 extends over 14 amino acids. This chain's CDR3 is CSALDSRSNQPQHF. The DNA for the CDR3 is TGCAGTGCCCTGGACAGCCGAAGCAATCAGCCCCAGCATTTT.

This clonotype was picked up a small number of times. This chain uses TRBV6-1 with TRBJ1-5; the D gene is possibly TRBD1 (5 bases). CDR3 length: 17 amino acids. Per germline, CDR1 MNHNS and CDR2 SASEGT. The germline V and J ends were trimmed by 6 bases and 5 bases, with 23 bases remaining between them. CDR3 loop: CASRISTTGPGDQPQHF. CDR3 DNA: TGTGCCAGCAGGATTAGTACAACGGGTCCGGGGGATCAGCCCCAGCATTTT.

A note on this clonotype: One end of the junction is discordant with germline, which a read error may explain. This chain links TRBV20-1 with TRBJ2-1; 10 bases line up with TRBD1. CDR1 is DFQATT, CDR2 SNEGSKA, per germline (reference sequence). The CDR3 consists of 16 residues. The CDR3 DNA reads TGCAGTGCTAGAGATCCGGGACAGGGGATTCTCCTTGAGCAGCTCTTC. Translated: CSARDPGQGILLEQLF.

Ten or more counts support this clonotype. In DNA, the CDR3 is TGTGCCAGCAGTTTATCGGGGGGCGGCCAAGAGACCCAGTACTTC. As protein: CASSLSGGGQETQYF. The chain uses TRBV28 and TRBJ2-5; a possible D gene is TRBD2 (7 bases). The germline V and J ends were trimmed by 1 base and 1 base, with 10 bases remaining between them. CDR1 MDHEN and CDR2 SYDVKM come from the germline V gene. The CDR3 runs to 15 residues.

Ten or more counts support this clonotype. The gene calls are TRBV12-3 or TRBV12-4 and TRBJ2-3, with a weak D call TRBD2 (5 bases). The CDR3 is made up of 14 amino acids. Trimming stripped 3 bases from V and 1 base from J, with 8 bases between. The CDR3 DNA reads TGTGCCAGCAGTTTGCCCGGGGGCACAGATACGCAGTATTTT. It is translated as CASSLPGGTDTQYF.

This clonotype was recorded many times. This sequence joins TRBV27 and TRBJ1-2; 7 bases align to TRBD1. CDR3 length: 13 amino acids. CDR1 and CDR2 from the germline V gene are MNHEY and SMNVEV (reference sequence). V shed 5 bases, J shed 4 bases, and the junction held 4 bases outside the gene matches. The CDR3 protein is CASSPSGGYGYTF. Here the CDR3 DNA reads TGTGCCAGCAGTCCATCAGGGGGCTATGGCTACACCTTC.

This clonotype was detected only a few times. The chain recombines TRBV6-1 with TRBJ2-3; 8 nucleotides align to TRBD2. This CDR3 region has 16 residues. The V and J ends lost 5 bases and 6 bases, in that order; junction bases with no gene match: 13. Germline lookup yields CDR1 MNHNS and CDR2 SASEGT. The CDR3 region is CASSYNIAGTHDTQYF. The CDR3 nucleotides read TGTGCCAGCAGTTATAATATAGCGGGAACCCACGATACGCAGTATTTT.

The chain recombines TRBV11-2 with TRBJ2-1; TRBD2 agrees at 10 bases. The CDR3 runs to 15 residues. Germline V lookup: CDR1 SGHAT, CDR2 FQNNGV. The ends lost 5 bases at V and 9 bases at J; junction bases unmatched: 10. The CDR3 spells CASSPIPGLASEQFF. For the CDR3, the DNA is TGTGCCAGCAGCCCCATCCCGGGACTAGCGTCTGAGCAGTTCTTC.